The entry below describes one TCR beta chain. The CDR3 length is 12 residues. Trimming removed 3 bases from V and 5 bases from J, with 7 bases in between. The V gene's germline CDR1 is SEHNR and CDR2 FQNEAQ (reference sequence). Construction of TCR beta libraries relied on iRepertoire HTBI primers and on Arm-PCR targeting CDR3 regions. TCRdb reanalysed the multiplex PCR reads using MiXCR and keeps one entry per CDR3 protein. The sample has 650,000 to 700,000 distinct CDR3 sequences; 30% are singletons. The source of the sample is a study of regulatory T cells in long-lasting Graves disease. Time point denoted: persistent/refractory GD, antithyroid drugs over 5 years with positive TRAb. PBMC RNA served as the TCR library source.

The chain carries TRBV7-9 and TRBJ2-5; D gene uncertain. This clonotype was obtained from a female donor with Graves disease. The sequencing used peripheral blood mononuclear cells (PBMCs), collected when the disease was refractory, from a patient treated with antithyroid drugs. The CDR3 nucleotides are TGTGCCAGCAGCTTCGGACGGGAGACCCAGTACTTC. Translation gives CASSFGRETQYF.